This T cell receptor beta chain was profiled in a study of blood T cell repertoires in COVID-19. Across the whole study: The cDNA or gDNA used as material had been derived from T cells, B-cell-depleted T cells, or PBMCs.

Per the original data handling: Amplified reference gene primers provided the basis for estimating nucleated cell counts. Libraries were prepared by immunoSEQ multiplex PCR; TCRdb keeps only in-frame clonotypes and omits some of them. That table furnishes V, J and clone size, whereas the DNA furnished D and trimming. Among roughly 250,000 clones listed, 75% to 90% were seen once. Each participant's cohort was designated according to participant-reported clinical history. The CDR3 consists of 16 residues. Trimming removed 0 bases from V and 0 bases from J, with 12 bases in between. CDR1 is SGHNT and CDR2 is YENEEA in the germline V gene.

This rearrangement joins TRBV11-3 to TRBJ2-7, with unresolved D. The sequenced sample was PBMCs or T cells enriched from blood (not recorded which). This clonotype was obtained from a woman aged 40-49 years with acute COVID-19. CDR3 sequence: CASSLESVSSSYEQYF. CDR3 sequence (DNA): TGTGCCAGCAGCTTAGAATCAGTATCAAGCTCCTACGAGCAGTACTTC.